This is a list of T cell receptor beta chains from one sample in a study of lymphopenia after photon versus proton radiotherapy. The table came from immunoSEQ multiplex PCR; TCRdb's copy has only in-frame clones and leaves some out. The sample contains 15,000 to 20,000 clones, more than 85% of which appear only once. Sequencing used peripheral blood, obtained from a patient treated with proton-based radiotherapy. The receptors come from a woman in her fifties or sixties with cholangiocarcinoma. Some clones in this sample may be carry-over from other donors' samples. Each CDR3 is given with its conserved first and last residue. D genes are given only for firm matches. The size entry is marked missing in some rows and otherwise reads once, few, many or a size class.

TRBV7-2	.	TRBJ2-7	.	TGTGCCAGCAGCTTAAGACGACAGGTGACCTACGAGCAGTACTTC	CASSLRRQVTYEQYF
TRBV29-1	.	TRBJ2-2	.	TGCAGCGTTCTCCGGGGGCAGGGAGGAACCGGGGAGCTGTTTTTT	CSVLRGQGGTGELFF
TRBV10-1	.	TRBJ2-1	.	TGCGCCAGCAGTGAAAGGGGACTGAGAAGGGAGCAGTTCTTC	CASSERGLRREQFF
TRBV18	.	TRBJ1-4	.	TGTGCCAGCTCACCTGCAGGGGACTATGAAAAACTGTTTTTT	CASSPAGDYEKLFF
TRBV7-9	.	TRBJ1-4	.	TGTGCCAGCAGCTTATCCGCAGGGGCCCATGAAAAACTGTTTTTT	CASSLSAGAHEKLFF
TRBV27	.	TRBJ2-7	.	TGTGCCAGCAGTTTCGCGGGACGGGGGTACGAGCAGTACTTC	CASSFAGRGYEQYF
TRBV4-3	.	TRBJ1-5	.	TGCGCCAGCAGCCAAGATCTGTATAGCAATCAGCCTCAGCATTTT	CASSQDLYSNQPQHF
TRBV18	.	TRBJ1-1	.	TGTGCCAGCTCACCGGTATTCGGGAACACTGAAGCTTTCTTT	CASSPVFGNTEAFF
TRBV29-1	.	TRBJ1-1	.	TGCAGCGTGGTGCCTGGGACGGCCGTACCGGAAGCTTTCTTT	CSVVPGTAVPEAFF
TRBV9	.	TRBJ1-5	.	TGTGCCAGCAGCTTCACACGGGGCAACCACGGGCAGCCCCAGCATTTT	CASSFTRGNHGQPQHF
TRBV5-1	.	TRBJ1-4	once	TGCGCCAGCAGCGGACCAGGTGAAAAACTGTTTTTT	CASSGPGEKLFF
TRBV11-3	.	TRBJ2-7	.	TGTGCCAGCAGCTTAGTAGTTGGGGACGAGCAGTACTTC	CASSLVVGDEQYF